The entry that follows covers one TCR beta chain sequence. The antigen is undetermined. The data were taken from a study of cytomegalovirus exposure and HLA in healthy donors. The study's findings and limits: The authors judged a highly shared variant cluster likely a sequencing artifact. Confirmation was obtained in vitro that a few CMV-associated chains are specific for CMV antigens. Later examination showed HLA-associated TCR beta chains had greater clonal expansion than equally common others.

The primer mix had 60 Vbeta and 13 Jbeta primers. Measured with immunoSEQ multiplex PCR; TCRdb has only the in-frame clones, and not every one. The sample shows under 200,000 clones, more than 70% of them seen only once. This CDR3 comprises 16 residues. The germline V gene has CDR1 MGHRA and CDR2 YSYEKL. Trimming removed 0 bases from V and 0 bases from J, with 11 bases in between. The specimen was PBMCs. This receptor was obtained from a man aged 25 to 45 in good health and CMV-seronegative. The gene calls are TRBV4-1 and TRBJ1-1; unclear D gene. In DNA form, the CDR3 reads TGCGCCAGCAGCCAAGATAGAGGGCAGATGAACACTGAAGCTTTCTTT. It yields the protein CASSQDRGQMNTEAFF.